This T cell receptor (beta chain) derives from a study of T cell changes during pregnancy in multiple sclerosis. This table comes from immunoSEQ multiplex PCR, and its TCRdb copy is limited to in-frame clones, with some not included. The sample has 40,000 to 55,000 clones; 85% to 95% are singletons. V was cut by 5 bases and J by 0 bases, with 11 bases left in between. Germline CDR1 reads MGHRA; CDR2 reads YSYEKL. CDR3 length: 15 amino acids. The receptor's source is a female donor with multiple sclerosis, enrolled in a pregnancy study. This sequence joins TRBV4-1 and TRBJ2-1; D is unresolved. The specimen comprised CD8+ T cells from peripheral blood mononuclear cells, sampled in the first trimester of pregnancy. Here the CDR3 reads CASSELRSSYNEQFF. In nucleotides, the CDR3 is TGCGCCAGCAGCGAACTACGGAGCTCCTACAATGAGCAGTTCTTC.